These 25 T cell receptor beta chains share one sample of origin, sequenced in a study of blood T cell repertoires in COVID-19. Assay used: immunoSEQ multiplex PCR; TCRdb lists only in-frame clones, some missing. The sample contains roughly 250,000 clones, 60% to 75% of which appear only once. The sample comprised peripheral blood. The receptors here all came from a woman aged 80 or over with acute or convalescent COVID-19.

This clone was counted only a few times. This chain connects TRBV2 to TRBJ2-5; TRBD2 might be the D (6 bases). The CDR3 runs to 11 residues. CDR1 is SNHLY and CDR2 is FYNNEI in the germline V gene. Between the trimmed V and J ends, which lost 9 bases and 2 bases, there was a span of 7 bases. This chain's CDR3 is CASSGQETQYF. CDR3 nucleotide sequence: TGTGCCAGTAGCGGACAAGAGACCCAGTACTTC. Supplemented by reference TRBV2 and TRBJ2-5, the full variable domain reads EPEVTQTPSHQVTQMGQEVILRCVPISNHLYFYWYRQILGQKVEFLVSFYNNEISEKSEIFDDQFSVERPDGSNFTLKIRSTKLEDSAMYFCASSGQETQYFGPGTRLLVL.

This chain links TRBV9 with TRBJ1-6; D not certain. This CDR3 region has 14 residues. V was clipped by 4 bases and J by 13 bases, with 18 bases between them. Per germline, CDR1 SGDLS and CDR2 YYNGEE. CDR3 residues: CASSPPSPRSPLHF. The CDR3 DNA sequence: TGTGCCAGCAGCCCACCGAGCCCTAGGAGTCCCCTCCACTTT.

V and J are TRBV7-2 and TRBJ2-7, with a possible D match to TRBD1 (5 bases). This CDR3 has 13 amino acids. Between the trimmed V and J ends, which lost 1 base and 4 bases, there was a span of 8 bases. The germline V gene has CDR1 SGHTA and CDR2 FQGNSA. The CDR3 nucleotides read TGTGCCAGCAGCTTAGGGACATTTTACGAGCAGTACTTC. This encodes CASSLGTFYEQYF.

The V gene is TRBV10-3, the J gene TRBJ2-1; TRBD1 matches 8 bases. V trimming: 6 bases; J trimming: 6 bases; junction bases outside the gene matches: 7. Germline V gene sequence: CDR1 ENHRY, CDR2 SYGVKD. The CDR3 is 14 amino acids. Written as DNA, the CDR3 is TGTGCCATCAGGGAGGACAGGGTGGGCAATGAGCAGTTCTTC. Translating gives CAIREDRVGNEQFF.

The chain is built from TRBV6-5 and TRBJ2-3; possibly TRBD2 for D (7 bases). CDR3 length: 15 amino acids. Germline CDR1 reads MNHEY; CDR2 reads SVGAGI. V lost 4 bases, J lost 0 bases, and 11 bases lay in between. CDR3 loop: CASSSRGGSTDTQYF. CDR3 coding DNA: TGTGCCAGCAGTTCAAGGGGGGGTAGCACAGATACGCAGTATTTT.

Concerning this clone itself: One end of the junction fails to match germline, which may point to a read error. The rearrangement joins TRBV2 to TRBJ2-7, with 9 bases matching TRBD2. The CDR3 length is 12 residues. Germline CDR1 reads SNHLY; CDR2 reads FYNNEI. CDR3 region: CASSSAGGLWDF. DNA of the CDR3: TGTGCCAGCAGTTCCGCGGGGGGGTTGTGGGACTTC.

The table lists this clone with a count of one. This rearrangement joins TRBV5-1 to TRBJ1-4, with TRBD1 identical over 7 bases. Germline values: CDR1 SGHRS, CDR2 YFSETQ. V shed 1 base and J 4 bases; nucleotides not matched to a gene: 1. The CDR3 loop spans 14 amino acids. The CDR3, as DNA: TGCGCCAGCAGCTTGACAGGGGATAATGAAAAACTGTTTTTT. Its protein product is CASSLTGDNEKLFF.

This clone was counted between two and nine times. CDR3: CASSYSYGTANQPQHF. In nucleotides, the CDR3 is TGTGCCAGCAGTTACTCCTACGGGACAGCCAATCAGCCCCAGCATTTT. The V gene is TRBV6-6, the J gene TRBJ1-5; 7 nucleotides line up with TRBD1. J was trimmed by 3 bases and V by 0 bases; bases with no gene match: 5. In germline, CDR1 is MNHNY, CDR2 SVGAGI (reference sequence). The length of the CDR3 is 16 residues.

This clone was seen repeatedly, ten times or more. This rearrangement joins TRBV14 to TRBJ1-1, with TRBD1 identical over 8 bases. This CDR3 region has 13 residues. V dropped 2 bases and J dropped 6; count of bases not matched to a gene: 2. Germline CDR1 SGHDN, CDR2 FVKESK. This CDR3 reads CASSQQGAAEAFF. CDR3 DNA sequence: TGTGCCAGCAGCCAACAGGGGGCGGCTGAAGCTTTCTTT. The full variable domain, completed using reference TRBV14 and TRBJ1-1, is EAGVTQFPSHSVIEKGQTVTLRCDPISGHDNLYWYRRVMGKEIKFLLHFVKESKQDESGMPNNRFLAERTGGTYSTLKVQPAELEDSGVYFCASSQQGAAEAFFGQGTRLTVV.

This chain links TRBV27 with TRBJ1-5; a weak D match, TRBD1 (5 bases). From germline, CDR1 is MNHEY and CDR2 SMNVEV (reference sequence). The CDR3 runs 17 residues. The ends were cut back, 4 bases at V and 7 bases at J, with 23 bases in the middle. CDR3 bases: TGTGCCAGCAGTTCCACCCAAGGCGGGGCAGACATCCAGCCCCAGCATTTT. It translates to CASSSTQGGADIQPQHF.

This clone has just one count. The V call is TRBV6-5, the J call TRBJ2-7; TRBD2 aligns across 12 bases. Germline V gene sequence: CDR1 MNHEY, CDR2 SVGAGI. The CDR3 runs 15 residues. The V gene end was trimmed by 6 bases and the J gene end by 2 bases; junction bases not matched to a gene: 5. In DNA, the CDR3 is TGTGCCAGCAGGCGCGGGACTAGCGGGCCCTACGAGCAGTACTTC. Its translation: CASRRGTSGPYEQYF.

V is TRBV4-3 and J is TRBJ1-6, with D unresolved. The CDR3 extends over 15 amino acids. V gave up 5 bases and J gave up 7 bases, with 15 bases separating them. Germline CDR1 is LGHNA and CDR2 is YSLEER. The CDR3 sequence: CASSTQALLNSPLHF. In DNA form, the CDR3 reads TGCGCCAGCAGCACCCAGGCACTCCTAAATTCACCCCTCCACTTT.

The chain's CDR3 is CASSIRGGDFNTEAFF. The CDR3 DNA follows: TGTGCCAGTAGTATTCGGGGGGGTGACTTTAACACTGAAGCTTTCTTT. The J gene is TRBJ1-1, the V gene TRBV19; possibly TRBD1 for D (5 bases). CDR1 is LNHDA and CDR2 is SQIVND in the germline V gene (reference sequence). Trimming took 3 bases from V and 2 from J, leaving 16 bases between them. The CDR3 runs 16 residues.

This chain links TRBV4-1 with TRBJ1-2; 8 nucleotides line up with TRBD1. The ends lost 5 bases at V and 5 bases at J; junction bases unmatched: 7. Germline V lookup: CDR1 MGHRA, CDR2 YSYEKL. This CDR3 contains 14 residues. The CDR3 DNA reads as TGCGCCAGCAGCAGGACAGGGATAGGGTATGGCTACACCTTC. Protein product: CASSRTGIGYGYTF.

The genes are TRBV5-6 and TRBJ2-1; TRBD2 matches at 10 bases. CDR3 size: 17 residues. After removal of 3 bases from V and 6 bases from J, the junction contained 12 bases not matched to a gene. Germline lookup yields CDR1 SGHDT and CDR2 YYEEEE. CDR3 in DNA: TGTGCCAGCAGCTGGGGGGCCAGCGGGGGGGCCCCCAATGAGCAGTTCTTC. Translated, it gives CASSWGASGGAPNEQFF.

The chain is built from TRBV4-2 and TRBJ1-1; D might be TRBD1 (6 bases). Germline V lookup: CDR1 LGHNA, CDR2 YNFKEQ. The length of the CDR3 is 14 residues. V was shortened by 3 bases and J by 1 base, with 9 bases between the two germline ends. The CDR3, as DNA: TGTGCCAGCAGCCAGGGACACCGGAACACTGAAGCTTTCTTT. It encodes CASSQGHRNTEAFF.

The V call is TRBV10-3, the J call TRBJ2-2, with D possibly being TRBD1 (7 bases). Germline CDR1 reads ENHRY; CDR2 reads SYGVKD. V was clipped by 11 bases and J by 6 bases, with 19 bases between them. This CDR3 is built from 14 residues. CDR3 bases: TGTGCCGTGCGCCTTGACAGGGAGGCCGGGGAGCTGTTTTTT. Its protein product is CAVRLDREAGELFF.

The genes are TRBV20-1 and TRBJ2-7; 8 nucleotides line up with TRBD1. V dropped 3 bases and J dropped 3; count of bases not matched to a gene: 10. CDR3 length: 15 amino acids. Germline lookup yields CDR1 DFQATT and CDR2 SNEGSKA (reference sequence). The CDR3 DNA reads TGCAGTGCTAGTTTGGGACAGGCCTATATCTACGAGCAGTACTTC. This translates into CSASLGQAYIYEQYF.

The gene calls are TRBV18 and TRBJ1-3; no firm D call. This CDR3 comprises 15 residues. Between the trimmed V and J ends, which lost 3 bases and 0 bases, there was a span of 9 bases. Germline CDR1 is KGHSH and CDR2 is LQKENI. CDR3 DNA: TGTGCCAGCTCACCCTTGACTTTCTCTGGAAACACCATATATTTT. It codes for CASSPLTFSGNTIYF.

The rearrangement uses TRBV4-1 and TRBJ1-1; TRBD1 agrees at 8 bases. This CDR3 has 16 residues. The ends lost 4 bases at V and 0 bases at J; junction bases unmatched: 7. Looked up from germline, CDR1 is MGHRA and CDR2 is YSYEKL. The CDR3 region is CASSPQGASMNTEAFF. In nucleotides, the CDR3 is TGCGCCAGCAGCCCCCAGGGGGCCAGCATGAACACTGAAGCTTTCTTT.

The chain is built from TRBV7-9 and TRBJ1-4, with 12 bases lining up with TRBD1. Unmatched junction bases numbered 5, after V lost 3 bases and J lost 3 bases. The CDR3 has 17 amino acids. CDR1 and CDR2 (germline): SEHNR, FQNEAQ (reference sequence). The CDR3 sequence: CASSLMGQGAANEKLFF. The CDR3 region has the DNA TGTGCCAGCAGCTTGATGGGACAGGGGGCGGCTAATGAAAAACTGTTTTTT.

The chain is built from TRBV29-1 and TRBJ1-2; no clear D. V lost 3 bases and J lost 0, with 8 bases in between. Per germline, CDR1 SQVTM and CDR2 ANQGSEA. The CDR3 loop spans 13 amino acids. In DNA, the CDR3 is TGCAGCGTTGAGGTCCAGACTAACTATGGCTACACCTTC. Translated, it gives CSVEVQTNYGYTF. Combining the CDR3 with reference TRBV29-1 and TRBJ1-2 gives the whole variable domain SAVISQKPSRDICQRGTSLTIQCQVDSQVTMMFWYRQQPGQSLTLIATANQGSEATYESGFVIDKFPISRPNLTFSTLTVSNMSPEDSSIYLCSVEVQTNYGYTFGSGTRLTVV.

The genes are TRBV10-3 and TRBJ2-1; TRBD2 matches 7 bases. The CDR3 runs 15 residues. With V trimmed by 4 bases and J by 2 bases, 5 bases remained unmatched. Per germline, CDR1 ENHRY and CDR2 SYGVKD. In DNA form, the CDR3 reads TGTGCCATCAGTGGCGGACTAGGGGCCTACAATGAGCAGTTCTTC. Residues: CAISGGLGAYNEQFF.

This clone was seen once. CDR3: CASSSQAFRTEAFF. In DNA form, the CDR3 reads TGTGCCAGTAGTTCACAGGCGTTTCGCACTGAAGCTTTCTTT. This chain connects TRBV19 to TRBJ1-1, with D possibly TRBD1 on 5 matching bases. Trimming shortened V by 5 bases and J by 4 bases, and 14 bases separated the two germline ends. CDR3 length: 14 amino acids. CDR1 and CDR2 from the germline V gene are LNHDA and SQIVND (reference sequence).

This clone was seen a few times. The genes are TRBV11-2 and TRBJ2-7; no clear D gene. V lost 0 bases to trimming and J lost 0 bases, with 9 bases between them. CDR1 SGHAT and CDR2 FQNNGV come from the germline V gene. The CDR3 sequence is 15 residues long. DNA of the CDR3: TGTGCCAGCAGCTTAGAATACCCGAGCTCCTACGAGCAGTACTTC. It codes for CASSLEYPSSYEQYF.